Shown below are 2 T cell receptor beta chains from a single sample sequenced in a study of neoadjuvant anti-PD-1 for oral cavity cancer. Time point defined: after neoadjuvant nivolumab, at surgical resection. This table comes from immunoSEQ multiplex PCR, and its TCRdb copy is limited to in-frame clones, with some not included. The top ten clones hold roughly a sixth of a sample with 40,000 or so clones, 35% to 40% of them seen once. The sequencing here drew on tumor tissue, taken after nivolumab (anti-PD-1) treatment. Receptor source: a person aged 40 to 85 with oral cavity squamous cell carcinoma.

This clone has just a few counts. The CDR3 protein is CASSLGRNTEAFF. The CDR3 coding sequence is TGCGCCAGCAGCTTGGGCAGGAACACTGAAGCTTTCTTT. This chain uses TRBV5-1 with TRBJ1-1; D gene uncertain. This CDR3 is 13 amino acids long. V was pared by 0 bases and J by 1 base, with 4 bases between. The germline CDR1 and CDR2 sequences are SGHRS and YFSETQ.

The V gene is TRBV5-1, the J gene TRBJ2-3; 12 bases agree with TRBD2. V shed 1 base and J 2 bases; nucleotides not matched to a gene: 8. CDR1 and CDR2 from the germline V gene are SGHRS and YFSETQ. The CDR3 spans 18 residues. The CDR3 DNA follows: TGCGCCAGCAGCTTGACTAGCGGGGGGCTTCTCAACACAGATACGCAGTATTTT. As protein: CASSLTSGGLLNTDTQYF.